A single sample gave rise to the 5 T cell receptor beta chains below, sequenced in a study of T cells in Graves' hyperthyroidism and ophthalmopathy. Regions amplified from RNA transcripts were the TCR beta CDR3 regions. First-round RT-PCR with HTBI primers amplified the TCR CDR3 region. TCRdb passed the multiplex PCR reads through MiXCR, listing each CDR3 protein once. In the table there are roughly 840,000 distinct CDR3 sequences, more than 30% of which are singletons. Material: blood. These receptors were collected from a man younger than 30 with Graves' hyperthyroidism.

This clonotype was observed once. The V call is TRBV29-1, the J call TRBJ2-7; 11 nucleotides agree with TRBD1. The CDR3 spans 15 residues. The V and J ends lost 7 bases and 4 bases, in that order; junction bases with no gene match: 12. Germline-derived CDR1 and CDR2 are SQVTM and ANQGSEA. The CDR3 is CSASSWTGGWYEQYF. The CDR3 nucleotides read TGCAGCGCCAGCAGCTGGACAGGGGGCTGGTACGAGCAGTACTTC.

This clonotype was seen repeatedly, ten times or more. One junction end does not reproduce the germline sequence, and a read error may be involved. The J gene is TRBJ1-2, the V gene TRBV6-1, with D perhaps TRBD1 (5 bases). This CDR3 contains 12 residues. Looked up from germline, CDR1 is MNHNS and CDR2 is SASEGT. CDR3 sequence reads: CASSEGVGGYTF. The CDR3 bases are TGTGCCAGCAGCGAAGGGGTAGGAGGCTACACCTTC.

As to this clonotype: A much larger clone is a single base away; this may be a read error. The rearrangement uses TRBV7-9 and TRBJ1-6; TRBD1 matches 10 bases. CDR3 length: 14 residues. V shed 4 bases, J shed 8 bases, and the junction held 2 bases outside the gene matches. Looked up from germline, CDR1 is SEHNR and CDR2 is FQNEAQ (reference sequence). Here the CDR3 reads CASSSDRGYSPLHF. In DNA form, the CDR3 reads TGTGCCAGCAGCTCGGACAGGGGGTATTCACCCCTCCACTTT. The full variable domain, rest sourced from reference TRBV7-9 and TRBJ1-6, is DTGVSQNPRHKITKRGQNVTFRCDPISEHNRLYWYRQTLGQGPEFLTYFQNEAQLEKSRLLSDRFSAERPKGSFSTLEIQRTEQGDSAMYLCASSSDRGYSPLHFGNGTRLTVT.

The chain joins TRBV2 to TRBJ1-6; D gene unclear. The V and J ends lost 8 bases and 8 bases respectively, with 16 bases between them. The CDR3 sequence is 14 residues long. The germline V gene has CDR1 SNHLY and CDR2 FYNNEI. CDR3 protein: CASPYEGVDSPLHF. CDR3 nucleotide sequence: TGTGCCAGCCCCTACGAGGGAGTCGATTCACCCCTCCACTTT.

This rearrangement joins TRBV7-2 to TRBJ2-7; D gene ambiguous. Germline CDR1 SGHTA, CDR2 FQGNSA. There are 13 residues in the CDR3. V lost 5 bases and J lost 5, with 13 bases in between. DNA of the CDR3: TGTGCCAGCAGCACTTGGGGTCTTGACGAGCAGTACTTC. Amino acids: CASSTWGLDEQYF.